The 2 T cell receptor beta chains given below trace back to one sample, sequenced in a study of T cell repertoires in cytomegalovirus infection. From the reads, TCRdb called clonotypes with MiXCR, one entry per CDR3 protein. The table has about 100,000 distinct CDR3 sequences, 20% to 30% seen once. What was sequenced was CD8+ T cells from PBMCs. The receptors were sampled from a human donor in good health (CMV status not recorded). Some clones in this sample may be carry-over from other donors' samples.

CDR3 nucleotide sequence: TGCGCCAGCAGCCAAGAGTCGGGGATTAATAATTCACCCCTCCACTTT. This translates into CASSQESGINNSPLHF. V and J are TRBV4-1 and TRBJ1-6; D gene uncertain. V was trimmed by 0 bases and J by 5 bases, leaving 11 bases between them. The CDR3 contains 16 residues. Germline loops: CDR1 MGHRA, CDR2 YSYEKL.

CDR3 nucleotides: TGTGCCAGCAGCGTAGTGGGTAGCGGAGCCACAGATACGCAGTATTTT. It translates to CASSVVGSGATDTQYF. This chain joins TRBV9 and TRBJ2-3; possible D gene TRBD2, 6 bases. Germline lookup yields CDR1 SGDLS and CDR2 YYNGEE. The CDR3 sequence is 16 residues long. V was cut by 0 bases and J by 2 bases, with 13 bases left in between.